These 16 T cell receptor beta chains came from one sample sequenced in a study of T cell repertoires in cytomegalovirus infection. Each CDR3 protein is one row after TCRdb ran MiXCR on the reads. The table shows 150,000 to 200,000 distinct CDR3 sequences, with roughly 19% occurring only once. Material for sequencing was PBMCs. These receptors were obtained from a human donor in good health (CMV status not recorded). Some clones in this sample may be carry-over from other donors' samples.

In nucleotides, the CDR3 is TGTGCCAGCAGCTTAAGTTTTCATGAGCAGTTCTTC. Amino acid sequence: CASSLSFHEQFF. This chain uses TRBV7-6 with TRBJ2-1; D gene unclear. CDR3 length: 12 amino acids. The V and J ends lost 2 bases and 8 bases respectively, with 7 bases between them. The germline V gene has CDR1 SGHVS and CDR2 FNYEAQ.

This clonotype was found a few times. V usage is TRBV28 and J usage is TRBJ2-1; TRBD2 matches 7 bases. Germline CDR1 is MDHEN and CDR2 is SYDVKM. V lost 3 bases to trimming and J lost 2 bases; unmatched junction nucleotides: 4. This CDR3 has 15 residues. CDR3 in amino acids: CASSLAGATYNEQFF. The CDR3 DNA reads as TGTGCCAGCAGTTTGGCGGGAGCGACCTACAATGAGCAGTTCTTC. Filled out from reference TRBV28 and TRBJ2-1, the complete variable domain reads DVKVTQSSRYLVKRTGEKVFLECVQDMDHENMFWYRQDPGLGLRLIYFSYDVKMKEKGDIPEGYSVSREKKERFSLILESASTNQTSMYLCASSLAGATYNEQFFGPGTRLTVL.

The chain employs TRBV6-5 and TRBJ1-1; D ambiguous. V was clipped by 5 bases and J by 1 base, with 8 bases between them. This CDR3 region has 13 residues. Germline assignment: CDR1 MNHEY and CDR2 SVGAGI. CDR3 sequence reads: CASSGWGNTEAFF. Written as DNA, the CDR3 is TGTGCCAGCAGTGGCTGGGGGAACACTGAAGCTTTCTTT.

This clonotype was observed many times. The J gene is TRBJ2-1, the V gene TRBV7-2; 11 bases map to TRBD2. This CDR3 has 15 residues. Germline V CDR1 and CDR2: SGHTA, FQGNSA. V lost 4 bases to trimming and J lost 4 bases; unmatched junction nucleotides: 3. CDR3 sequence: CASSSTSGGYNEQFF. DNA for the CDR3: TGTGCCAGCAGCTCCACTAGCGGGGGATACAATGAGCAGTTCTTC. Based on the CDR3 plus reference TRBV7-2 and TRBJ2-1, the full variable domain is GAGVSQSPSNKVTEKGKDVELRCDPISGHTALYWYRQSLGQGLEFLIYFQGNSAPDKSGLPSDRFSAERTGGSVSTLTIQRTQQEDSAVYLCASSSTSGGYNEQFFGPGTRLTVL.

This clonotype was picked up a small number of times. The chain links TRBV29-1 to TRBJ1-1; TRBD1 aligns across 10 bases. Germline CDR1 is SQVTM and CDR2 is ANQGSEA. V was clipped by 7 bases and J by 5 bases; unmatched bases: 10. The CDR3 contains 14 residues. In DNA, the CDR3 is TGCAGCGGGAAGGACAGGGGGGGTAGGACTGAAGCTTTCTTT. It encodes CSGKDRGGRTEAFF.

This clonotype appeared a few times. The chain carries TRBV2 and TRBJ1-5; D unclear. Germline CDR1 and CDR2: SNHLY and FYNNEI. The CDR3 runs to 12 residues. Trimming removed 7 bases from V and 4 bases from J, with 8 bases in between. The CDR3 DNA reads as TGTGCCAGCAACCCTCAAAATCAGCCCCAGCATTTT. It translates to CASNPQNQPQHF.

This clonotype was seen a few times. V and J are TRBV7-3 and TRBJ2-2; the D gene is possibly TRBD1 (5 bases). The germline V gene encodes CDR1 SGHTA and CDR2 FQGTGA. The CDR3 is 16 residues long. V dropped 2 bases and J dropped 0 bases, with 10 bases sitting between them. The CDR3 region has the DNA TGTGCCAGCAGCTTATTACAGGTTTCGAACACCGGGGAGCTGTTTTTT. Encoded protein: CASSLLQVSNTGELFF.

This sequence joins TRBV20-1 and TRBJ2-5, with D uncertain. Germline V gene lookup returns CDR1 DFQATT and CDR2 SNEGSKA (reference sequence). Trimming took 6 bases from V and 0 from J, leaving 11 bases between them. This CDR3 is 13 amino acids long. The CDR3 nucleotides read TGCAGTGCCAGAAACACGTACCAAGAGACCCAGTACTTC. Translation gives CSARNTYQETQYF.

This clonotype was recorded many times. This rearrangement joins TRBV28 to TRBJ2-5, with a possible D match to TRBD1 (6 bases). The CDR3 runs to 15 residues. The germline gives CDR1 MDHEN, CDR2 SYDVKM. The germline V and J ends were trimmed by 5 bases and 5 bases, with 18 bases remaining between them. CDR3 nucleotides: TGTGCCAGCAGTCTACATGCAGGGGATGGGGAGACCCAGTACTTC. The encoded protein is CASSLHAGDGETQYF.

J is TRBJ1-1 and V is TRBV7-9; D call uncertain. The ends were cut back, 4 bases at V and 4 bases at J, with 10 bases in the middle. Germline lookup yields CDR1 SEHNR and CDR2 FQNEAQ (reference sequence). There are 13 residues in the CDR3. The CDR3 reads CASSSSGSTEAFF. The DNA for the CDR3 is TGTGCCAGCAGCTCCTCAGGCAGCACTGAAGCTTTCTTT.

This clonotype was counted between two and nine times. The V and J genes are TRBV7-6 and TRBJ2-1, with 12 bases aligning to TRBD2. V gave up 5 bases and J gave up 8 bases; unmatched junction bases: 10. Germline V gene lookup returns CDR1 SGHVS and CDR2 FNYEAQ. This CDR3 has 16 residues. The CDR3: CASSPRLAGEMDEQFF. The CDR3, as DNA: TGTGCCAGCAGCCCCCGACTAGCGGGAGAAATGGATGAGCAGTTCTTC.

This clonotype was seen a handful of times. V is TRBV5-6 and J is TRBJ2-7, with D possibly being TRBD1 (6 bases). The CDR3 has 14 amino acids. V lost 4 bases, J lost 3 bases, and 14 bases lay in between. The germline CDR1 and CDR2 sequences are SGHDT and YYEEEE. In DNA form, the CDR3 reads TGTGCCAGCAGCCAGGGACCGACAGGCTACGAGCAGTACTTC. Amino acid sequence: CASSQGPTGYEQYF.

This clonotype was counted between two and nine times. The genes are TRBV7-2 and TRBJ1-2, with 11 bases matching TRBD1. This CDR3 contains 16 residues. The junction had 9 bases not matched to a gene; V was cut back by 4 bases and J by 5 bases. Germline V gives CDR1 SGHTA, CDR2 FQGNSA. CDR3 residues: CASSSRARDRGYGYTF. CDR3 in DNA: TGTGCCAGCAGCTCCCGAGCCCGGGACAGGGGGTATGGCTACACCTTC.

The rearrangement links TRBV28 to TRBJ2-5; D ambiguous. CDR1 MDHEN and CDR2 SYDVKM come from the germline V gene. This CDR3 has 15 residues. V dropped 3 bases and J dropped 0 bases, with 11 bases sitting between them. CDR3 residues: CASSFSSRHQETQYF. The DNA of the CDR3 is TGTGCCAGCAGTTTCTCTAGTAGACACCAAGAGACCCAGTACTTC.

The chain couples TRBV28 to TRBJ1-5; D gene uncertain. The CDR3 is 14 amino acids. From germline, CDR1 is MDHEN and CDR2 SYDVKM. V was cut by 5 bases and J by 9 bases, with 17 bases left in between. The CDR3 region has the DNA TGTGCCAGCAGTCACCCGGAACAGCCAGGGCCCCAGCATTTT. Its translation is CASSHPEQPGPQHF.

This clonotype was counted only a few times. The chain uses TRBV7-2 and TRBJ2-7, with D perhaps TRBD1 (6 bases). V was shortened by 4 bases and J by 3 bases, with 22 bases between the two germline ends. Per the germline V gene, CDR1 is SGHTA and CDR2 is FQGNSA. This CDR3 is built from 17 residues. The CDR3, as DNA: TGTGCCAGCAGCTCCGCCCCCGGGACCAGGGGTTTCTACGAGCAGTACTTC. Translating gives CASSSAPGTRGFYEQYF. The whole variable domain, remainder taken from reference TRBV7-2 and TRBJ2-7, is GAGVSQSPSNKVTEKGKDVELRCDPISGHTALYWYRQSLGQGLEFLIYFQGNSAPDKSGLPSDRFSAERTGGSVSTLTIQRTQQEDSAVYLCASSSAPGTRGFYEQYFGPGTRLTVT.